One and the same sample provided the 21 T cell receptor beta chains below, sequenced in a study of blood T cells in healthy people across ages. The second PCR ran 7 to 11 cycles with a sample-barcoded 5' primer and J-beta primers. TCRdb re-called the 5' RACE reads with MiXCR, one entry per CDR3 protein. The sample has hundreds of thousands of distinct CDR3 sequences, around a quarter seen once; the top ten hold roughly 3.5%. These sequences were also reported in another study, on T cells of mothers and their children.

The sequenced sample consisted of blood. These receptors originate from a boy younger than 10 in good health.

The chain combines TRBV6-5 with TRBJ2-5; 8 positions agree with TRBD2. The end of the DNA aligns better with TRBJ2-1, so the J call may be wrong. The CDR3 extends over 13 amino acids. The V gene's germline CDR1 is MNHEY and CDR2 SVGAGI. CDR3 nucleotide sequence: TGTGCCAGCAGTTACCCAGGACTAGCTGAGCAGTTCTTC. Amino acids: CASSYPGLAEQFF.

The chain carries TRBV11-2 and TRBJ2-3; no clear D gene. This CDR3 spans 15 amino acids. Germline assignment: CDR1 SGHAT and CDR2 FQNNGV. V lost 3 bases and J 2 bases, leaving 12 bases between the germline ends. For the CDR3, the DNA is TGTGCCAGCAGCTTTTACCAGAGACACACAGATACGCAGTATTTT. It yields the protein CASSFYQRHTDTQYF.

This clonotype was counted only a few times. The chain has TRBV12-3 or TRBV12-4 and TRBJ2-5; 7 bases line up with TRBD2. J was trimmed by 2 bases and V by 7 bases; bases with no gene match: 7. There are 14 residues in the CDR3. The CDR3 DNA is TGTGCCAGCACCCTCGGACTAGGTCAAGAGACCCAGTACTTC. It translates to CASTLGLGQETQYF.

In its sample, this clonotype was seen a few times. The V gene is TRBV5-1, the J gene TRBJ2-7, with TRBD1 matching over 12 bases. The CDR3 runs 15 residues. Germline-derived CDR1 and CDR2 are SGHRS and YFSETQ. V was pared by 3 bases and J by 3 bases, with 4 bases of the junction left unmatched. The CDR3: CASSSGQGANYEQYF. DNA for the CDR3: TGCGCCAGCAGCTCGGGACAGGGGGCCAACTACGAGCAGTACTTC.

The CDR3 nucleotides are TGTGCCAGCAGTGATGTGTCTTGGCGAAGTCGGGTCTCTGGGGCCAACGTCCTGACTTTC. Amino acids: CASSDVSWRSRVSGANVLTF. V usage is TRBV6-1 and J usage is TRBJ2-6, with D unresolved. The CDR3 spans 20 residues. The V gene's germline CDR1 is MNHNS and CDR2 SASEGT. Trimming shortened V by 3 bases and J by 0 bases, and 21 bases separated the two germline ends.

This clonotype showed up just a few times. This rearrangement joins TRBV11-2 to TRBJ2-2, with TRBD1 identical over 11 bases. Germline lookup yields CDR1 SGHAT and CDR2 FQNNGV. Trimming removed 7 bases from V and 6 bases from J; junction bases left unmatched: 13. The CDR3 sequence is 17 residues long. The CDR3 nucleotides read TGTGCCAGCATCCAACTCGGTTGGGGACAGGGGGCCGGGGAGCTGTTTTTT. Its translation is CASIQLGWGQGAGELFF.

CDR3 nucleotides: TGTGCCAGCATCCCGGGACTAGCGGGGGGTACCAACTACAATGAGCAGTTCTTC. This codes for CASIPGLAGGTNYNEQFF. The chain joins TRBV2 to TRBJ2-1; 15 nucleotides line up with TRBD2. CDR1 and CDR2 from the germline V gene are SNHLY and FYNNEI. V lost 7 bases, J lost 3 bases, and 10 bases stayed unmatched. The CDR3 extends over 18 amino acids.

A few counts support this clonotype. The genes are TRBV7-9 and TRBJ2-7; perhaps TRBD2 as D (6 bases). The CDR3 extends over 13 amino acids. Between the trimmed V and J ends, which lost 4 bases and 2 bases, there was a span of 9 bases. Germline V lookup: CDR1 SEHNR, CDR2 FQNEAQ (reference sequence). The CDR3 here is CASSSGLTYEQYF. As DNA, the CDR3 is TGTGCCAGCAGCTCCGGACTAACCTACGAGCAGTACTTC.

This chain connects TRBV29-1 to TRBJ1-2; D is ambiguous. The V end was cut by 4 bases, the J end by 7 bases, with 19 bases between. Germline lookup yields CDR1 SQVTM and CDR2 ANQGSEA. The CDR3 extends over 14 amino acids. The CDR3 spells CSVGGLVSNSGYTF. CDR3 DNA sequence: TGCAGCGTTGGAGGTCTGGTGTCGAACAGTGGCTACACCTTC. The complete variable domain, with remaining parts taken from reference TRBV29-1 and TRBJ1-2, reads SAVISQKPSRDICQRGTSLTIQCQVDSQVTMMFWYRQQPGQSLTLIATANQGSEATYESGFVIDKFPISRPNLTFSTLTVSNMSPEDSSIYLCSVGGLVSNSGYTFGSGTRLTVV.

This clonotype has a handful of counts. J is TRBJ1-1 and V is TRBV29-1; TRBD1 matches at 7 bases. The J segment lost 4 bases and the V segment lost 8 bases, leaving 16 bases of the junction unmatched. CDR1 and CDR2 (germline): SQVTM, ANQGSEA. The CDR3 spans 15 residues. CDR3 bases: TGCAGCAGTGGCGGCTCTGGGACAGCGGGCACTGAAGCTTTCTTT. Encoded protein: CSSGGSGTAGTEAFF.

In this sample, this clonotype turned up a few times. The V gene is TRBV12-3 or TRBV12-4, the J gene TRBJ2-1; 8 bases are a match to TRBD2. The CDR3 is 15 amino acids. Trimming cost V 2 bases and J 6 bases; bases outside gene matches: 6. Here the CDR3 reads CASSLIGGAGNEQFF. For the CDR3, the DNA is TGTGCCAGCAGTTTAATCGGGGGGGCGGGCAATGAGCAGTTCTTC.

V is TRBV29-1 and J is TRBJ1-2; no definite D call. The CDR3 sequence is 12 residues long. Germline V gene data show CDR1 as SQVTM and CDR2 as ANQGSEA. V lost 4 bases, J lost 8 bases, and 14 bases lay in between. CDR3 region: CSVVSWVGGYTF. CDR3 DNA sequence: TGCAGCGTTGTAAGCTGGGTAGGGGGCTACACCTTC.

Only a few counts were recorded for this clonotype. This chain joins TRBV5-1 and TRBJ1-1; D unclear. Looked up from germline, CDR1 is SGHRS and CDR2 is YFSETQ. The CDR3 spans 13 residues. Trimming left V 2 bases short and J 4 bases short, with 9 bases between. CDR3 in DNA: TGCGCCAGCAGCTTTACCGAGGGCACTGAAGCTTTCTTT. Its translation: CASSFTEGTEAFF.

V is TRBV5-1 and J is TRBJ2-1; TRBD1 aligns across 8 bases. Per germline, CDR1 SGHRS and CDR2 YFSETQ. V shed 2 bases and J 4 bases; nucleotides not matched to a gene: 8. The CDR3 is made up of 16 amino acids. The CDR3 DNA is TGCGCCAGCAGCTTTTACAGGGGGGAGGTTTACAATGAGCAGTTCTTC. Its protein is CASSFYRGEVYNEQFF.

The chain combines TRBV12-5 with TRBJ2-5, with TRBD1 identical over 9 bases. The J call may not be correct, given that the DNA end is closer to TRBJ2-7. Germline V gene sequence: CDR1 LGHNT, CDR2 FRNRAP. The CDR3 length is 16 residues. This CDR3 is CASGFTGGYSLYEQYF. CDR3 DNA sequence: TGTGCTAGTGGTTTCACAGGGGGCTATTCACTCTACGAGCAGTACTTC.

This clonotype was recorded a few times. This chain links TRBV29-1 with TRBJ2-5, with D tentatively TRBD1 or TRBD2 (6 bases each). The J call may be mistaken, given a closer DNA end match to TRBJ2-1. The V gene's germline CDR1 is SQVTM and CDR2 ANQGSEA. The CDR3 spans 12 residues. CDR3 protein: CSVEIGGYEQFF. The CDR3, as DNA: TGCAGCGTTGAAATCGGGGGCTATGAGCAGTTCTTC.

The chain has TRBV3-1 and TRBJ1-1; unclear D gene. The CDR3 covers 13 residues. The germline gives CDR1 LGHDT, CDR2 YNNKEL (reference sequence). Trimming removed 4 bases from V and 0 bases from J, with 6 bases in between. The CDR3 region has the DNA TGTGCCAGCAGCCCGGCTGTGAACACTGAAGCTTTCTTT. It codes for CASSPAVNTEAFF. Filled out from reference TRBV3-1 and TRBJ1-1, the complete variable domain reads DTAVSQTPKYLVTQMGNDKSIKCEQNLGHDTMYWYKQDSKKFLKIMFSYNNKELIINETVPNRFSPKSPDKAHLNLHINSLELGDSAVYFCASSPAVNTEAFFGQGTRLTVV.

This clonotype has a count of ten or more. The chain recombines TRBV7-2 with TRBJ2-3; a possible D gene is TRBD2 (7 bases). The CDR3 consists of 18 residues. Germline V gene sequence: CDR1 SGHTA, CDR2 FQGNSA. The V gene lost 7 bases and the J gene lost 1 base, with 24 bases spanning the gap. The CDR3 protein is CASNQWRGRLYRTDTQYF. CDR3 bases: TGTGCCAGCAACCAATGGCGGGGGCGGTTATACCGCACAGATACGCAGTATTTT.

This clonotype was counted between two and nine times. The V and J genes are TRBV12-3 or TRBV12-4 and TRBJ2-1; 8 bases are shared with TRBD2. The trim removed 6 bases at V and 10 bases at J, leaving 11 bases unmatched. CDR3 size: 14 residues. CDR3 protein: CASRFNSGSGEQFF. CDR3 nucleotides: TGTGCCAGCAGATTTAACAGCGGGAGTGGGGAGCAGTTCTTC.

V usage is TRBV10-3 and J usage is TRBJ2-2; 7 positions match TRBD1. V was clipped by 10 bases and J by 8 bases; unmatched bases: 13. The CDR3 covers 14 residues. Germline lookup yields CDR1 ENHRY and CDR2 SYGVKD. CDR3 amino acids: CATTPGGRGGELFF. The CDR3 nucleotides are TGTGCCACCACCCCAGGGGGACGAGGAGGGGAGCTGTTTTTT.

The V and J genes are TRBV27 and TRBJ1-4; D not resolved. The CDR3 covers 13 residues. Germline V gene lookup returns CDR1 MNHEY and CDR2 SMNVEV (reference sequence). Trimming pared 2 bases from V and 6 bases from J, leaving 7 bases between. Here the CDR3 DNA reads TGTGCCAGCAGTTTAAACAGCCATGAAAAACTGTTTTTT. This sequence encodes CASSLNSHEKLFF.